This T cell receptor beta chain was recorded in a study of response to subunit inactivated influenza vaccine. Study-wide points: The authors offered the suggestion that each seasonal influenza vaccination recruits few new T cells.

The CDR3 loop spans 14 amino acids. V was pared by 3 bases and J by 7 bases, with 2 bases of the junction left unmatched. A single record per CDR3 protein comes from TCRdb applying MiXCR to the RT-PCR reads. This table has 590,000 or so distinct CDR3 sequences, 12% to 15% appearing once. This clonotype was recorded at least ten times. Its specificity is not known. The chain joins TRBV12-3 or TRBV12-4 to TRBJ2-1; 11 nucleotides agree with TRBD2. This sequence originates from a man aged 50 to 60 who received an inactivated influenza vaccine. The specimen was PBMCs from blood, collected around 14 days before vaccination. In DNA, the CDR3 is TGTGCCAGCAGTTTTACTAGCGGGGGAAATGAGCAGTTCTTC. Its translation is CASSFTSGGNEQFF.